This T cell receptor (beta chain) was captured in a study of CD8 T cells in ankylosing spondylitis. V shed 1 base and J shed 7 bases, with 5 bases lying between them. CDR1 and CDR2 (germline): MDHEN, SYDVKM. The CDR3 consists of 11 residues. Whole-study results and caveats: Seven or eight highly homologous variants made up a TCR beta motif, and this motif appeared characteristic of ankylosing spondylitis blood.

By quantitative 5'-RACE with molecular barcodes, the TCR beta libraries were made. TCRdb used MiXCR to reprocess the 5' RACE reads, holding one entry per CDR3 protein. The sample includes more than 300,000 distinct CDR3 sequences, less than 10% of them seen just once. This clonotype has a count of ten or more. Its antigen is undetermined. Sequencing was done on a sample of blood, either unsorted or a sorted T cell fraction (not recorded which). The chain recombines TRBV28 with TRBJ2-7; no clear D. The receptor's source is a male donor with ankylosing spondylitis. CDR3 residues: CASSLYREQYF. CDR3 DNA: TGTGCCAGCAGTTTATACCGAGAGCAGTACTTC.